This TCR beta chain was observed in a study of T cells in narcolepsy. Across the whole study: Enrolled donors included narcolepsy type 1 or type 2 patients and healthy controls.

In regard to this clone: Its antigen is not identified.

The study, taken as a whole, reports: Comparing one patient's CSF and blood CD4+ clonotypes highlighted HCRT- and TRIB2-specific autoreactive clonotypes. Reportedly, autoreactive clonotypes were serially detected in patients' blood but not controls'.

Looked up from germline, CDR1 is SGHVS and CDR2 is FQNEAQ. Trimming removed 5 bases from V and 0 bases from J, with 14 bases in between. This CDR3 contains 16 residues. Profiled with immunoSEQ multiplex PCR; TCRdb holds only in-frame clones, not every one. The data hold about 10,000 clones, with 70% to 75% observed a single time. Source material: CD45RA- memory CD8+ T cells from PBMCs. The chain has TRBV7-8 and TRBJ1-3; D gene uncertain. The clonotype was recovered from a human donor with narcolepsy. The CDR3 spells CASSPRTEPSGNTIYF. DNA for the CDR3: TGTGCCAGCAGCCCCAGGACGGAGCCCTCTGGAAACACCATATATTTT.